This record looks at one T cell receptor (beta chain) sequence and its context. The entry originates in a study of blood T cell repertoires in COVID-19. Study summary: Whether acute or convalescent, the COVID-19 samples came from the United States, Italy and Spain. PBMCs, B-cell-depleted T cells, or T cells were the source of the cDNA or gDNA that made up the material.

CDR1 is SGHTA and CDR2 is FQGNSA in the germline V gene. This CDR3 is built from 13 residues. The germline V and J ends were trimmed by 5 bases and 5 bases, with 12 bases remaining between them. As originally analysed: The authors estimated nucleated cell counts from reference gene primer amplification. Sequencing used immunoSEQ multiplex PCR; TCRdb keeps in-frame clones, though not all of them. The V and J calls and the clone size are those of that table, but D and trimming were determined from the DNA. The table has 200,000 or so clones, 75% to 90% seen once. The rearrangement joins TRBV7-2 to TRBJ2-5; no clear D gene. This sequence was found in a man aged 70-80 years with active or convalescent COVID-19. The sample taken for sequencing was peripheral blood. CDR3 sequence: CASSLLYMETQYF. The CDR3 region has the DNA TGTGCCAGCAGCCTCCTCTATATGGAGACCCAGTACTTC.